The 13 T cell receptor beta chains given below trace back to one sample, sequenced in a study of Ad26.COV2.S vaccination and SARS-CoV-2 variants. This sample's treatment: around 19 received Ad26.COV2.S at low or high dose, single or two shots; 5 received placebo; per-sample allocation not given. Repertoires come from day 63 after the first vaccine or placebo injection. Sequenced by immunoSEQ multiplex PCR; TCRdb stores in-frame clones only, minus some. The sample records 200,000 to 300,000 clones, more than 75% being singletons. The sample here was peripheral blood, taken in a trial of Ad26.COV2.S vaccine versus placebo. These receptor sequences come from a person aged 18 to 65 who received the Ad26.COV2.S COVID-19 vaccine or a placebo.

The chain has TRBV28 and TRBJ1-3, with D uncertain. Deletions cut 3 bases from V and 5 bases from J, with 5 bases between. Germline V gives CDR1 MDHEN, CDR2 SYDVKM. The CDR3 has 12 residues. The CDR3 spells CASSFSRNTIYF. The DNA of the CDR3 is TGTGCCAGCAGTTTCAGTAGAAACACCATATATTTT.

This clone was seen only once. The rearrangement links TRBV7-9 to TRBJ2-5, with TRBD1 matching 8 bases. The J segment lost 5 bases and the V segment lost 5 bases, leaving 10 bases of the junction unmatched. The CDR3 covers 15 residues. Germline loops: CDR1 SEHNR, CDR2 FQNEAQ (reference sequence). The CDR3: CASSTTGALGETQYF. CDR3 bases: TGTGCCAGCAGCACGACAGGGGCGCTGGGGGAGACCCAGTACTTC. Full variable domain (remainder filled in from reference TRBV7-9 and TRBJ2-5): DTGVSQNPRHKITKRGQNVTFRCDPISEHNRLYWYRQTLGQGPEFLTYFQNEAQLEKSRLLSDRFSAERPKGSFSTLEIQRTEQGDSAMYLCASSTTGALGETQYFGPGTRLLVL.

The table lists this clone with a few counts. For the CDR3, the DNA is TGTGCCAGCAGCCCGGGGGACTACGAGCAGTACTTC. Its translation: CASSPGDYEQYF. The chain combines TRBV5-6 with TRBJ2-7; TRBD2 might be the D (6 bases). CDR3 length equals 12 residues. CDR1 and CDR2 from the germline V gene are SGHDT and YYEEEE. Deletions cut 4 bases from V and 3 bases from J, with 8 bases between.

The chain links TRBV5-5 to TRBJ2-1, with TRBD1 matching over 10 bases. The trim removed 2 bases at V and 9 bases at J, leaving 14 bases unmatched. The length of the CDR3 is 17 residues. Germline CDR1 reads SGHKS; CDR2 reads YYEKEE (reference sequence). The CDR3 sequence is CASSFGTGAPGGGEQFF. CDR3 sequence (DNA): TGTGCCAGCAGCTTCGGGACAGGGGCACCAGGTGGGGGTGAGCAGTTCTTC.

The V gene is TRBV5-4, the J gene TRBJ1-1; 8 bases line up with TRBD1. The CDR3 is 13 residues long. With 3 bases clipped from V and 5 bases from J, the junction kept 3 bases outside the gene matches. Germline loops: CDR1 SGHNT, CDR2 YYREEE (reference sequence). The CDR3 coding sequence is TGTGCCAGCAGCTCCTGGGACAGGACTGAAGCTTTCTTT. Amino acids: CASSSWDRTEAFF.

J is TRBJ2-6 and V is TRBV7-6, with 7 bases lining up with TRBD1. V shed 5 bases, J shed 0 bases, and the junction held 10 bases outside the gene matches. The CDR3 runs 18 residues. Germline V gives CDR1 SGHVS, CDR2 FNYEAQ. CDR3 bases: TGTGCCAGCAGCCGCAAGGACAGGAAGGACTCTGGGGCCAACGTCCTGACTTTC. Residues: CASSRKDRKDSGANVLTF. Based on the CDR3 plus reference TRBV7-6 and TRBJ2-6, the full variable domain is GAGVSQSPRYKVTKRGQDVALRCDPISGHVSLYWYRQALGQGPEFLTYFNYEAQQDKSGLPNDRFSAERPEGSISTLTIQRTEQRDSAMYRCASSRKDRKDSGANVLTFGAGSRLTVL.

The chain is built from TRBV19 and TRBJ2-5, with D maybe TRBD1 (5 bases). V lost 5 bases and J 1 base, leaving 11 bases between the germline ends. This CDR3 region has 14 residues. Germline V lookup: CDR1 LNHDA, CDR2 SQIVND (reference sequence). Here the CDR3 reads CASSPRTIQETQYF. The CDR3 nucleotides are TGTGCCAGTAGTCCCCGGACAATCCAAGAGACCCAGTACTTC.

The gene calls are TRBV15 and TRBJ2-3, with 9 bases fitting TRBD2. Germline V gene sequence: CDR1 LNHNV, CDR2 YYDKDF (reference sequence). V shed 0 bases, J shed 2 bases, and the junction held 6 bases outside the gene matches. The CDR3 has 17 residues. The CDR3 loop is CATSRDSSGGVTDTQYF. The CDR3 nucleotides are TGTGCCACCAGCAGAGATAGTAGCGGGGGTGTCACAGATACGCAGTATTTT. The full variable domain, in which reference TRBV15 and TRBJ2-3 provide the parts outside the CDR3, is DAMVIQNPRYQVTQFGKPVTLSCSQTLNHNVMYWYQQKSSQAPKLLFHYYDKDFNNEADTPDNFQSRRPNTSFCFLDIRSPGLGDTAMYLCATSRDSSGGVTDTQYFGPGTRLTVL.

This rearrangement joins TRBV9 to TRBJ2-7, with 10 bases lining up with TRBD2. V lost 0 bases to trimming and J lost 3 bases; unmatched junction nucleotides: 12. Germline V CDR1 and CDR2: SGDLS, YYNGEE. The CDR3 loop spans 18 amino acids. The CDR3 nucleotides are TGTGCCAGCAGCGTAGTGTGGGGATTAGCGGGAGGACGCTACGAGCAGTACTTC. Amino acid sequence: CASSVVWGLAGGRYEQYF. The full variable domain, in which reference TRBV9 and TRBJ2-7 provide the parts outside the CDR3, is DSGVTQTPKHLITATGQRVTLRCSPRSGDLSVYWYQQSLDQGLQFLIQYYNGEERAKGNILERFSAQQFPDLHSELNLSSLELGDSALYFCASSVVWGLAGGRYEQYFGPGTRLTVT.

The rearrangement joins TRBV10-3 to TRBJ1-2, with a tentative D call TRBD1 (6 bases). This CDR3 has 13 amino acids. CDR1 ENHRY and CDR2 SYGVKD come from the germline V gene. Trimming pared 6 bases from V and 6 bases from J, leaving 14 bases between. CDR3 in DNA: TGTGCCATCAGAAACGACAGGTCCGATGGCTACACCTTC. Translation: CAIRNDRSDGYTF.

The chain joins TRBV24-1 to TRBJ2-5; tentatively, D is TRBD1 (7 bases). Trimming left V 11 bases short and J 4 bases short, with 16 bases between. The CDR3 length is 13 residues. Germline CDR1 KGHDR, CDR2 SFDVKD. The CDR3 region has the DNA TGTGCCAGCCGCGGGACAGCCGCAGAGACCCAGTACTTC. Its translation is CASRGTAAETQYF.

V usage is TRBV4-2 and J usage is TRBJ2-3, with 9 bases fitting TRBD2. V lost 0 bases and J lost 7; bases outside the gene matches: 14. Germline V gene data show CDR1 as LGHNA and CDR2 as YNFKEQ. The CDR3 loop spans 18 amino acids. The CDR3: CASSQESGSGGYRYTQYF. The DNA of the CDR3 is TGTGCCAGCAGCCAAGAATCGGGTAGCGGGGGATATAGATATACGCAGTATTTT.

The chain couples TRBV11-3 to TRBJ2-7; D unclear. This CDR3 has 12 amino acids. V was cut by 0 bases and J by 7 bases, with 7 bases left in between. Germline V gene data show CDR1 as SGHNT and CDR2 as YENEEA. The CDR3, as DNA: TGTGCCAGCAGCTTAGATCATCGGGAGCAGTACTTC. Its protein is CASSLDHREQYF.